The 18 T cell receptor beta chains listed next were all sequenced from one sample in a study of T cell repertoires in cytomegalovirus infection. TCRdb re-called the reads with MiXCR, one entry per CDR3 protein. The profile shows approximately 700,000 distinct CDR3 sequences, roughly 36% of them singletons. Sequenced input: PBMCs. The source is a human donor in good health (CMV status not recorded). Some clones in this sample may be carry-over from other donors' samples.

This clonotype was counted a few times. This chain links TRBV12-3 or TRBV12-4 with TRBJ1-2; 10 nucleotides match TRBD1. V trimming: 6 bases; J trimming: 1 base; junction bases outside the gene matches: 2. The CDR3 is 14 amino acids. Here the CDR3 reads CASSGTGVNYGYTF. CDR3 in DNA: TGTGCCAGCAGCGGGACAGGGGTTAACTATGGCTACACCTTC.

Note on this clonotype: The missing conserved phenylalanine or tryptophan at the end of this CDR3 makes a read error likely. This sequence joins TRBV13 and TRBJ2-7; D may correspond to TRBD1 or TRBD2 (5 bases each). The CDR3 runs 16 residues. Germline V gene data show CDR1 as PRHDT and CDR2 as FYEKMQ (reference sequence). Trimming removed 5 bases at V and 1 base at J, with 18 bases between. CDR3: CASSPTTGQGSYEQYL. DNA of the CDR3: TGTGCCAGCAGCCCCACCACGGGGCAGGGATCCTACGAGCAGTACTTA.

The gene calls are TRBV4-2 and TRBJ2-1; 9 bases are a match to TRBD2. The CDR3 is 16 residues long. The V gene end was trimmed by 0 bases and the J gene end by 0 bases; junction bases not matched to a gene: 0. Germline V gene data show CDR1 as LGHNA and CDR2 as YNFKEQ. In nucleotides, the CDR3 is TGTGCCAGCAGCCAAGATAGCGGGAGCTCCTACAATGAGCAGTTCTTC. This translates into CASSQDSGSSYNEQFF.

Many counts were recorded for this clonotype. This chain joins TRBV7-2 and TRBJ1-6, with 8 positions matching TRBD1. The junction had 9 bases not matched to a gene; V was cut back by 7 bases and J by 10 bases. The CDR3 contains 14 residues. Germline V gene data show CDR1 as SGHTA and CDR2 as FQGNSA. The CDR3 DNA is TGTGCCAGCACCCCGGGACAGGTCGGCTCACCCCTCCACTTT. Translating it yields CASTPGQVGSPLHF.

The chain uses TRBV6-2 or TRBV6-3 and TRBJ2-3; D possibly corresponds to TRBD2 (6 bases). Germline V gives CDR1 MNHEY, CDR2 SVGEGT. The ends were cut back, 0 bases at V and 4 bases at J, with 11 bases in the middle. The CDR3 covers 15 residues. The CDR3 region has the DNA TGTGCCAGCAGTTACTCATCTAGCGCCGCAGATACGCAGTATTTT. This encodes CASSYSSSAADTQYF.

The chain combines TRBV5-6 with TRBJ2-4, with D possibly being TRBD1 (6 bases). The CDR3 totals 12 residues. Trimming removed 4 bases from V and 7 bases from J, with 9 bases in between. Germline V CDR1 and CDR2: SGHDT, YYEEEE. The CDR3 DNA is TGTGCCAGCAGCCCAGGGGCGAACATTCAGTACTTC. Residues: CASSPGANIQYF.

For this clonotype: The junction differs from germline at one of its ends, possibly a read error. This rearrangement joins TRBV20-1 to TRBJ1-1, with D hard to call. The V gene's germline CDR1 is DFQATT and CDR2 SNEGSKA (reference sequence). CDR3 length: 12 residues. The CDR3 sequence: CSSRTVNTEAFF. CDR3 nucleotides: TGCAGTTCTAGAACAGTGAACACTGAAGCTTTCTTT.

This clonotype was counted only a few times. The rearrangement links TRBV28 to TRBJ2-2, with TRBD1 matching over 7 bases. The V gene's germline CDR1 is MDHEN and CDR2 SYDVKM. V lost 2 bases and J lost 4; bases outside the gene matches: 7. The CDR3 has 16 amino acids. CDR3 bases: TGTGCCAGCAGTTTACTGACAGGGCGAGGCACCGGGGAGCTGTTTTTT. Translating it yields CASSLLTGRGTGELFF.

This clonotype was recorded at least ten times. The chain joins TRBV7-2 to TRBJ2-4, with TRBD2 matching 7 bases. V lost 4 bases and J lost 7; bases outside the gene matches: 10. The CDR3 loop spans 15 amino acids. Looked up from germline, CDR1 is SGHTA and CDR2 is FQGNSA. DNA of the CDR3: TGTGCCAGCAGCTCGCGGACTAGTCAGTTCAACATTCAGTACTTC. Translated: CASSSRTSQFNIQYF.

A note on this clonotype: Lacking the conserved final phenylalanine or tryptophan, this CDR3 likely reflects a read error. This rearrangement joins TRBV10-3 to TRBJ2-7, with D tentatively TRBD1 (6 bases). The germline CDR1 and CDR2 sequences are ENHRY and SYGVKD. V was shortened by 4 bases and J by 2 bases, with 12 bases between the two germline ends. The CDR3 runs 14 residues. Written as DNA, the CDR3 is TGTGCCATCAGTGTGGCGCAGGGGACCTACGAGCAGTACTTA. Translation gives CAISVAQGTYEQYL.

This clonotype was seen just once. One junction end does not reproduce the germline sequence, and a read error may be involved. The chain combines TRBV20-1 with TRBJ2-4; TRBD2 might be the D (5 bases). CDR1 DFQATT and CDR2 SNEGSKA come from the germline V gene (reference sequence). The CDR3 has 17 residues. In DNA form, the CDR3 reads TGCAGTGCTAGTGCACGGGGAGCCCCTATAGCCAAAAACAGTCAGTACTTC. Encoded protein: CSASARGAPIAKNSQYF.

CDR3 in amino acids: CASSPLTGAQETQYF. The CDR3 DNA is TGTGCCAGCTCACCCCTGACAGGGGCGCAAGAGACCCAGTACTTC. The chain links TRBV18 to TRBJ2-5; TRBD1 aligns across 8 bases. The CDR3 extends over 15 amino acids. V lost 3 bases and J lost 2; bases outside the gene matches: 5. Looked up from germline, CDR1 is KGHSH and CDR2 is LQKENI.

This clonotype was observed once. The junction does not match germline at one end; this may be a read error. The chain uses TRBV28 and TRBJ1-1; tentative D call: TRBD1 (5 bases). The germline V gene encodes CDR1 MDHEN and CDR2 SYDVKM. This CDR3 has 15 amino acids. CDR3 coding DNA: TGTGCCAGCTCAAGTAGGGGAGGGGAGAACACTAAAGCTTTCTTT. Translating it yields CASSSRGGENTKAFF.

This clonotype came up many times. The chain combines TRBV7-9 with TRBJ1-6; the match to TRBD1 covers 8 bases. Germline V gene data show CDR1 as SEHNR and CDR2 as FQNEAQ (reference sequence). The CDR3 totals 14 residues. The trim removed 5 bases at V and 7 bases at J, leaving 4 bases unmatched. Here the CDR3 DNA reads TGTGCCAGCAGCAGGACAGGGACCAATTCACCCCTCCACTTT. Encoded protein: CASSRTGTNSPLHF.

The gene calls are TRBV10-3 and TRBJ1-5, with 9 bases matching TRBD1. This CDR3 has 16 residues. Germline CDR1 ENHRY, CDR2 SYGVKD. V lost 6 bases, J lost 0 bases, and 6 bases stayed unmatched. DNA of the CDR3: TGTGCCATCAGCAGGACAGGGGCCGATAGCAATCAGCCCCAGCATTTT. It yields the protein CAISRTGADSNQPQHF.

This clonotype was observed a few times. The chain combines TRBV12-3 or TRBV12-4 with TRBJ2-7, with TRBD1 matching over 7 bases. V gave up 6 bases and J gave up 2 bases; unmatched junction bases: 16. CDR3 size: 17 residues. The CDR3 spells CASRGYSRDRDTYEQYF. The CDR3, as DNA: TGTGCCAGCAGGGGGTATTCCCGGGACAGAGACACCTACGAGCAGTACTTC.

Only a few counts were recorded for this clonotype. The chain has TRBV6-6 and TRBJ1-4, with 11 positions matching TRBD1. V shed 7 bases and J 4 bases; nucleotides not matched to a gene: 11. From germline, CDR1 is MNHNY and CDR2 SVGAGI (reference sequence). The CDR3 is 17 amino acids. The CDR3 spells CASTGQGAWAINEKLFF. In nucleotides, the CDR3 is TGTGCCAGCACCGGACAGGGGGCTTGGGCCATTAATGAAAAACTGTTTTTT.

This chain's CDR3 is CASGQAHSPLHF. DNA of the CDR3: TGTGCCAGCGGGCAGGCCCATTCACCCCTCCACTTT. The V and J genes are TRBV6-8 and TRBJ1-6, with D unresolved. The CDR3 runs to 12 residues. Trimming stripped 8 bases from V and 8 bases from J, with 10 bases between. The germline V gene has CDR1 MNHGY and CDR2 SAAAGT.